This T cell receptor (beta chain) came from a study of T cells in Graves' hyperthyroidism and ophthalmopathy. Findings and caveats of the study: A 13 V-J signature model discriminated ophthalmopathy versus stable hyperthyroidism. Most thyroid clonotypes with frequency above 0.001 were detected in blood.

Amplified TCR beta CDR3 regions derived from RNA transcripts. The study used the HTBI primer set for a first-round RT-PCR of the TCR CDR3. One entry per CDR3 protein results from TCRdb running MiXCR on the multiplex PCR reads. The data contain hundreds of thousands of distinct CDR3 sequences, 45% of them singletons. Points on this clonotype: Its antigen remains unknown. This may be a read error: a much more frequent sequence differs by one nucleotide.

This clonotype was obtained from an adult man with Graves' disease, either hyperthyroidism or ophthalmopathy (not recorded which). Sequencing was carried out using peripheral blood or thyroid tissue (not recorded which).

The CDR3 loop reads CAGSEDHRAETQYF. CDR3 nucleotides: TGTGCCGGCAGTGAAGATCACAGGGCAGAGACCCAGTACTTC. The chain combines TRBV10-3 with TRBJ2-5, with a tentative D call TRBD1 (6 bases). This CDR3 has 14 amino acids. V was shortened by 11 bases and J by 4 bases, with 20 bases between the two germline ends. The germline V gene has CDR1 ENHRY and CDR2 SYGVKD.